The 14 T cell receptor beta chains reported below all come from one sample, sequenced in a study of T cell repertoires in cytomegalovirus infection. MiXCR, run by TCRdb on the reads, gives a single entry per CDR3 protein. The table lists some 800,000 distinct CDR3 sequences, over 25% of them singletons. Their antigens remain unidentified. The input for sequencing was cultured CD8+ T cells from PBMCs, taken from culture after CMV antigen stimulation. The receptors shown here come from a human donor in good health (CMV status not recorded). Some clones in this sample may be carry-over from other donors' samples.

This chain connects TRBV5-6 to TRBJ1-6, with 8 bases identical to TRBD1. The CDR3 totals 13 residues. The V gene's germline CDR1 is SGHDT and CDR2 YYEEEE. Trimming took 3 bases from V and 9 from J; bases not matched to a gene: 2. The CDR3 nucleotides read TGTGCCAGCAGCTCGGACAGGGTTTCACCCCTCCACTTT. Translated: CASSSDRVSPLHF. Full variable domain (outside the CDR3, taken from reference TRBV5-6 and TRBJ1-6): DAGVTQSPTHLIKTRGQQVTLRCSPKSGHDTVSWYQQALGQGPQFIFQYYEEEERQRGNFPDRFSGHQFPNYSSELNVNALLLGDSALYLCASSSDRVSPLHFGNGTRLTVT.

This clonotype was counted a few times. A read error is possible here, since a much larger clone lies one base away. The chain combines TRBV27 with TRBJ2-6; no clear D. CDR3 size: 14 residues. With 2 bases removed from V and 2 bases from J, the gap between germline ends came to 4 bases. The germline gives CDR1 MNHEY, CDR2 SMNVEV (reference sequence). As DNA, the CDR3 is TGTGCCAGCAGTTTAGGGACTGGGGCCAACGTCCTGACTTTC. It yields the protein CASSLGTGANVLTF. The full variable domain, its missing parts supplied by reference TRBV27 and TRBJ2-6, is EAQVTQNPRYLITVTGKKLTVTCSQNMNHEYMSWYRQDPGLGLRQIYYSMNVEVTDKGDVPEGYKVSRKEKRNFPLILESPSPNQTSLYFCASSLGTGANVLTFGAGSRLTVL.

In this sample, this clonotype turned up a few times. The chain employs TRBV19 and TRBJ2-3; 9 bases are a match to TRBD2. Germline assignment: CDR1 LNHDA and CDR2 SQIVND (reference sequence). Trimming at V came to 3 bases and at J to 2 bases, leaving 3 bases not matched to a gene. This CDR3 is 15 amino acids long. The CDR3 protein is CASSILAGPTDTQYF. In nucleotides, the CDR3 is TGTGCCAGTAGTATCCTAGCGGGACCCACAGATACGCAGTATTTT.

This rearrangement joins TRBV11-2 to TRBJ2-7, with 7 bases matching TRBD1. CDR1 SGHAT and CDR2 FQNNGV come from the germline V gene. J gave up 1 base and V 5 bases, and 5 bases lay outside the gene matches. The CDR3 contains 14 residues. CDR3 region: CASSPPTGSYEQYV. The CDR3 DNA is TGTGCCAGCAGCCCCCCGACAGGGTCCTACGAGCAGTACGTC.

This clonotype was detected ten times or more. J is TRBJ2-2 and V is TRBV7-2, with D possibly being TRBD1 (5 bases). The CDR3 runs to 16 residues. Germline loops: CDR1 SGHTA, CDR2 FQGNSA. The ends were cut back, 1 base at V and 6 bases at J, with 15 bases in the middle. The CDR3 nucleotides are TGTGCCAGCAGCTTAGGTCTCAGGGCGGCGGCCGGGGAGCTGTTTTTT. Residues: CASSLGLRAAAGELFF.

This clonotype was seen more than once but under ten times. The J gene is TRBJ2-1, the V gene TRBV4-3, with D tentatively TRBD1 (6 bases). This CDR3 has 18 residues. Looked up from germline, CDR1 is LGHNA and CDR2 is YSLEER. V shed 2 bases and J shed 8 bases, with 25 bases lying between them. The CDR3 region has the DNA TGCGCCAGCAGCCAAAGGATACAGGGTGATCTTGGAAGTGATGAGCAGTTCTTC. As protein: CASSQRIQGDLGSDEQFF.

The chain combines TRBV11-1 with TRBJ1-1; the D is unclear. The CDR3 is 15 amino acids. The germline gives CDR1 SGHAT, CDR2 FQDESV (reference sequence). Trimming removed 4 bases at V and 1 base at J, with 13 bases between. The DNA of the CDR3 is TGTGCCAGCAGCTCAATCCACGGCCGGAACACTGAAGCTTTCTTT. This sequence encodes CASSSIHGRNTEAFF.

The rearrangement uses TRBV10-3 and TRBJ2-5; D is ambiguous. Trimming left V 2 bases short and J 3 bases short, with 4 bases between. The CDR3 totals 12 residues. Germline loops: CDR1 ENHRY, CDR2 SYGVKD. The CDR3 is CAISEKEETQYF. CDR3 in DNA: TGTGCCATCAGTGAGAAAGAAGAGACCCAGTACTTC.

CDR3 nucleotide sequence: TGTGCCAGCAGCTTTTTCAGTGTGGATGAAAAACTGTTTTTT. Its protein is CASSFFSVDEKLFF. V and J are TRBV6-6 and TRBJ1-4; D is ambiguous. CDR3 length: 14 residues. From germline, CDR1 is MNHNY and CDR2 SVGAGI (reference sequence). The V end lost 6 bases, the J end lost 6 bases, and 14 bases lay between the germline ends.

In this sample, this clonotype turned up once. The rearrangement joins TRBV9 to TRBJ2-7, with 7 bases fitting TRBD2. V was clipped by 0 bases and J by 2 bases; unmatched bases: 5. Germline CDR1 reads SGDLS; CDR2 reads YYNGEE. There are 15 residues in the CDR3. The CDR3 DNA reads TGTGCCAGCAGCGTAGGTGGCGGGAGTACCTACGAGCAGTACTTC. It encodes CASSVGGGSTYEQYF.

Many counts were recorded for this clonotype. The chain uses TRBV7-3 and TRBJ1-1; D is undetermined. In germline, CDR1 is SGHTA, CDR2 FQGTGA. Deletions cut 6 bases from V and 1 base from J, with 15 bases between. There are 15 residues in the CDR3. CDR3 in amino acids: CASRSDPRQNTEAFF. Here the CDR3 DNA reads TGTGCCAGCAGATCCGACCCCAGACAGAACACTGAAGCTTTCTTT.

The chain couples TRBV6-5 to TRBJ2-1; TRBD1 matches at 8 bases. The trim removed 2 bases at V and 5 bases at J, leaving 8 bases unmatched. CDR3 length: 16 residues. Germline values: CDR1 MNHEY, CDR2 SVGAGI. CDR3 bases: TGTGCCAGCAGTTACCCCCGGGACAGGACAAACAATGAGCAGTTCTTC. This encodes CASSYPRDRTNNEQFF.

The chain joins TRBV7-4 to TRBJ1-1; 7 bases map to TRBD1. Germline assignment: CDR1 SGHVT and CDR2 SQSDAQ. The trim removed 1 base at V and 5 bases at J, leaving 10 bases unmatched. CDR3 length equals 16 residues. The CDR3 DNA sequence: TGTGCCAGCAGCTTAGGGCCTTCCGACAGGGTTACTGAAGCTTTCTTT. It codes for CASSLGPSDRVTEAFF.

J is TRBJ2-1 and V is TRBV14; 10 bases are a match to TRBD2. The ends lost 7 bases at V and 6 bases at J; junction bases unmatched: 12. From germline, CDR1 is SGHDN and CDR2 FVKESK. The CDR3 loop spans 16 amino acids. This CDR3 is CASTSSGGAGSNEQFF. The CDR3 nucleotides are TGTGCCAGCACTTCCAGCGGGGGGGCTGGAAGCAATGAGCAGTTCTTC.